Reported below is one T cell receptor (beta chain). Sequencing used immunoSEQ multiplex PCR; TCRdb keeps in-frame clones, though not all of them. The table records 130,000 or so clones, around 85% of them present only once. This CDR3 spans 12 amino acids. Germline lookup yields CDR1 SNHLY and CDR2 FYNNEI. V lost 5 bases and J lost 8, with 10 bases in between. The source of the sample is a study of T cell responses to AZD1222 COVID-19 vaccine. V usage is TRBV2 and J usage is TRBJ2-4; D is unclear. The receptor's source is an adult in good health. The source material was peripheral blood, sampled on day 0 of AZD1222 vaccination. The CDR3 sequence is CASSSRQDIQYF. CDR3 DNA sequence: TGTGCCAGCAGTTCTCGACAAGACATTCAGTACTTC.